The 20 T cell receptor beta chains below all came from one sample that was sequenced in a study of beta chain features in type 1 diabetes. As every portion of the isolated RNA was reverse transcribed, the sequencing read expressed TCRB transcripts. Generated by immunoSEQ multiplex PCR, the TCRdb table keeps only in-frame clones and is missing some. The data show 450,000 to 600,000 clones, with around 30% seen just once and 0.05% to 0.07% held by the top ten. Input material: naive CD4+ T cells from blood. The receptors here all came from a man between 18 and 35 years old in good health.

This chain joins TRBV19 and TRBJ2-5; TRBD1 agrees at 7 bases. Germline CDR1 LNHDA, CDR2 SQIVND (reference sequence). The trim removed 4 bases at V and 4 bases at J, leaving 6 bases unmatched. The CDR3 loop spans 14 amino acids. CDR3 loop: CASSSTGVRETQYF. In nucleotides, the CDR3 is TGTGCCAGTAGTAGCACAGGGGTCCGAGAGACCCAGTACTTC.

The CDR3 region has the DNA TGCAGCGTTCTGGGGGGGCTGACGGGCACAGATACGCAGTATTTT. Translating it yields CSVLGGLTGTDTQYF. The rearrangement links TRBV29-1 to TRBJ2-3, with D perhaps matching TRBD2 (7 bases). The CDR3 covers 15 residues. Germline V gene sequence: CDR1 SQVTM, CDR2 ANQGSEA. The V and J ends lost 5 bases and 1 base respectively, with 16 bases between them.

This clone was counted only a few times. The same CDR3 can be traced to other DNA sequences in this sample. The chain combines TRBV20-1 with TRBJ2-7, with unresolved D. Looked up from germline, CDR1 is DFQATT and CDR2 is SNEGSKA (reference sequence). The V end lost 3 bases, the J end lost 4 bases, and 7 bases lay between the germline ends. This CDR3 has 11 amino acids. The CDR3 protein is CSASSGYEQYF. The DNA of the CDR3 is TGCAGTGCTAGCTCAGGTTACGAGCAGTACTTC.

Note on this clone: Other nucleotide sequences from this sample produce the same CDR3. Here the CDR3 DNA reads TGTGCCAGCTCACCACAGGAAGAGACCCAGTACTTC. It is translated as CASSPQEETQYF. The chain joins TRBV18 to TRBJ2-5; D is unresolved. Germline CDR1 KGHSH, CDR2 LQKENI. The CDR3 spans 12 residues. V lost 1 base and J lost 3, with 3 bases in between. The whole variable domain, filled in from reference TRBV18 and TRBJ2-5, reads NAGVMQNPRHLVRRRGQEARLRCSPMKGHSHVYWYRQLPEEGLKFMVYLQKENIIDESGMPKERFSAEFPKEGPSILRIQQVVRGDSAAYFCASSPQEETQYFGPGTRLLVL.

This clone was seen a handful of times. The rearrangement uses TRBV29-1 and TRBJ2-5; D remains unclear. Germline V CDR1 and CDR2: SQVTM, ANQGSEA. V lost 4 bases, J lost 1 base, and 10 bases lay in between. CDR3 length: 13 amino acids. The CDR3 DNA reads as TGCAGCGTTGTAGTTGTTAGCCAAGAGACCCAGTACTTC. It yields the protein CSVVVVSQETQYF.

The chain recombines TRBV11-2 with TRBJ2-3; TRBD2 is a possible D gene (5 bases). Germline V gene lookup returns CDR1 SGHAT and CDR2 FQNNGV. V was pared by 5 bases and J by 4 bases, with 13 bases between. The CDR3 length is 14 residues. The CDR3 loop is CASSVGVTSDTQYF. The DNA for the CDR3 is TGTGCCAGCAGCGTCGGGGTAACTTCAGATACGCAGTATTTT.

The J gene is TRBJ2-3, the V gene TRBV2; D is perhaps TRBD2 (5 bases). The CDR3 loop spans 17 amino acids. V lost 3 bases and J lost 1, with 17 bases in between. Germline V gene data show CDR1 as SNHLY and CDR2 as FYNNEI. CDR3: CASSERRESVGTDTQYF. The DNA of the CDR3 is TGTGCCAGCAGTGAGAGAAGGGAGAGCGTCGGCACAGATACGCAGTATTTT.

This clone has a handful of counts. The chain uses TRBV29-1 and TRBJ1-2; weak D call: TRBD1 (5 bases). Per germline, CDR1 SQVTM and CDR2 ANQGSEA. V lost 4 bases to trimming and J lost 3 bases, with 18 bases between them. The CDR3 is 15 residues long. The CDR3 DNA reads as TGCAGCGTTGCCCACTCAGGGACCGGCGACTATGGCTACACCTTC. It is translated as CSVAHSGTGDYGYTF.

CDR3 loop: CASSGGTGWTQYF. As DNA, the CDR3 is TGTGCCAGCAGTGGCGGGACAGGGTGGACCCAGTACTTC. The V and J genes are TRBV6-1 and TRBJ2-5; 9 bases line up with TRBD1. V lost 4 bases to trimming and J lost 7 bases; unmatched junction nucleotides: 4. This CDR3 is built from 13 residues. CDR1 and CDR2 (germline): MNHNS, SASEGT.

In its sample, this clone was seen a few times. The chain uses TRBV28 and TRBJ2-5; D call uncertain. CDR3 length: 13 amino acids. The V gene lost 2 bases and the J gene lost 4 bases, with 8 bases spanning the gap. Germline CDR1 is MDHEN and CDR2 is SYDVKM. The CDR3 DNA sequence: TGTGCCAGCAGTTTAGGGCAGGCAGAGACCCAGTACTTC. Translation: CASSLGQAETQYF.

This chain links TRBV7-2 with TRBJ2-3; D may be TRBD2 (6 bases). The V gene lost 5 bases and the J gene lost 2 bases, with 11 bases spanning the gap. CDR1 is SGHTA and CDR2 is FQGNSA in the germline V gene. The CDR3 covers 14 residues. This CDR3 reads CASSRLEITDTQYF. The CDR3 DNA reads TGTGCCAGCAGCAGACTAGAGATCACAGATACGCAGTATTTT.

The chain recombines TRBV30 with TRBJ2-3; the D is unclear. This CDR3 region has 13 residues. Germline lookup yields CDR1 GTSNPN and CDR2 SVGIG (reference sequence). Between the trimmed V and J ends, which lost 4 bases and 0 bases, there was a span of 8 bases. CDR3 DNA sequence: TGTGCCTGGAACCTCGGAAGCACAGATACGCAGTATTTT. Residues: CAWNLGSTDTQYF.

The V and J genes are TRBV7-3 and TRBJ1-1; D unresolved. Germline CDR1 is SGHTA and CDR2 is FQGTGA. Trimming left V 5 bases short and J 5 bases short, with 9 bases between. The CDR3 consists of 12 residues. In DNA form, the CDR3 reads TGTGCCAGCAGCCAGACTGGGACTGAAGCTTTCTTT. Translated: CASSQTGTEAFF.

The chain combines TRBV5-1 with TRBJ2-1, with D maybe TRBD2 (6 bases). This CDR3 has 14 amino acids. Germline CDR1 SGHRS, CDR2 YFSETQ. Trimming shortened V by 0 bases and J by 7 bases, and 11 bases separated the two germline ends. CDR3 nucleotides: TGCGCCAGCAGCTTGGGACCGGAGGGGAATGAGCAGTTCTTC. It codes for CASSLGPEGNEQFF.

This clone has more than one count but fewer than ten. This sequence joins TRBV29-1 and TRBJ2-3; no clear D. Trimming shortened V by 6 bases and J by 1 base, and 11 bases separated the two germline ends. The length of the CDR3 is 13 residues. CDR1 is SQVTM, CDR2 ANQGSEA, per germline. CDR3: CSVEMTRTDTQYF. Written as DNA, the CDR3 is TGCAGCGTCGAGATGACCCGCACAGATACGCAGTATTTT.

The CDR3 region is CASSYLAGSEQYF. In nucleotides, the CDR3 is TGTGCCAGCAGTTATTTAGCGGGAAGCGAGCAGTACTTC. The V call is TRBV6-5, the J call TRBJ2-7, with 8 bases identical to TRBD2. CDR1 is MNHEY, CDR2 SVGAGI, per germline. V trimming: 3 bases; J trimming: 6 bases; junction bases outside the gene matches: 4. The CDR3 is 13 amino acids.

Notes on this clone: The sample has other DNA sequences that encode this CDR3 too. J is TRBJ2-7 and V is TRBV7-2; 11 nucleotides align to TRBD2. The CDR3 runs 14 residues. The trim removed 3 bases at V and 4 bases at J, leaving 2 bases unmatched. Germline CDR1 reads SGHTA; CDR2 reads FQGNSA. This CDR3 reads CASSFTSGRYEQYF. CDR3 coding DNA: TGTGCCAGCAGCTTTACTAGCGGGAGATACGAGCAGTACTTC.

The V gene is TRBV29-1, the J gene TRBJ1-1; perhaps TRBD1 as D (5 bases). This CDR3 comprises 13 residues. V dropped 6 bases and J dropped 1 base, with 12 bases sitting between them. Germline V gene data show CDR1 as SQVTM and CDR2 as ANQGSEA. Written as DNA, the CDR3 is TGCAGCGTCATCGCACAGGAGAACACTGAAGCTTTCTTT. It is translated as CSVIAQENTEAFF.

This clone was detected a few times. The chain uses TRBV30 and TRBJ2-2, with D perhaps matching TRBD1 (5 bases). Trimming removed 0 bases at V and 6 bases at J, with 14 bases between. Germline lookup yields CDR1 GTSNPN and CDR2 SVGIG (reference sequence). The CDR3 is 15 residues long. The chain's CDR3 is CAWSVPTELSGELFF. The CDR3 DNA follows: TGTGCCTGGAGTGTACCGACAGAGCTATCCGGGGAGCTGTTTTTT.

This clone was seen more than once but under ten times. V is TRBV2 and J is TRBJ1-1; D gene ambiguous. Germline V gene sequence: CDR1 SNHLY, CDR2 FYNNEI. The V and J ends lost 6 bases and 4 bases respectively, with 15 bases between them. The CDR3 runs 14 residues. The DNA of the CDR3 is TGTGCCAGCAGGGCTGGGTCAGCGGGCACTGAAGCTTTCTTT. Its translation: CASRAGSAGTEAFF. Using reference TRBV2 and TRBJ1-1 for the parts outside the CDR3, the full variable domain is EPEVTQTPSHQVTQMGQEVILRCVPISNHLYFYWYRQILGQKVEFLVSFYNNEISEKSEIFDDQFSVERPDGSNFTLKIRSTKLEDSAMYFCASRAGSAGTEAFFGQGTRLTVV.